The 10 T cell receptor beta chains in this list originate from one sample, sequenced in a study of blood T cell repertoires in COVID-19. This table comes from immunoSEQ multiplex PCR, and its TCRdb copy is limited to in-frame clones, with some not included. This table has fewer than 200,000 clones, 82% appearing once. Material for sequencing was peripheral blood. The receptors come from a woman between 35 and 50 years old with COVID-19, enrolled during active disease.

This chain connects TRBV9 to TRBJ2-1; 10 bases are shared with TRBD2. With 3 bases clipped from V and 4 bases from J, the junction kept 4 bases outside the gene matches. The CDR3 runs to 15 residues. The V gene's germline CDR1 is SGDLS and CDR2 YYNGEE. The CDR3 loop is CASSALAGDYNEQFF. The CDR3, as DNA: TGTGCCAGCAGCGCTCTAGCGGGGGATTACAATGAGCAGTTCTTC.

This clone appeared a few times. The V gene is TRBV15, the J gene TRBJ2-1; a possible D gene is TRBD2 (6 bases). The germline CDR1 and CDR2 sequences are LNHNV and YYDKDF (reference sequence). The CDR3 runs 13 residues. Trimming pared 5 bases from V and 8 bases from J, leaving 13 bases between. CDR3 coding DNA: TGTGCCACCAGCGCCCAGGGAGGAGATGAGCAGTTCTTC. This encodes CATSAQGGDEQFF.

The chain is built from TRBV29-1 and TRBJ1-1, with unresolved D. The germline gives CDR1 SQVTM, CDR2 ANQGSEA. The CDR3 runs to 11 residues. V was pared by 7 bases and J by 3 bases, with 9 bases between. The DNA for the CDR3 is TGCAGCGCCATAGCCTACACTGAAGCTTTCTTT. Encoded protein: CSAIAYTEAFF.

The chain couples TRBV9 to TRBJ2-3; D ambiguous. The CDR3 length is 15 residues. Per the germline V gene, CDR1 is SGDLS and CDR2 is YYNGEE. Deletions cut 4 bases from V and 5 bases from J, with 17 bases between. Here the CDR3 DNA reads TGTGCCAGCAGCTTATCCCTCCTACCTGGAGATACGCAGTATTTT. It is translated as CASSLSLLPGDTQYF. The full variable domain, with the rest looked up from reference TRBV9 and TRBJ2-3, is DSGVTQTPKHLITATGQRVTLRCSPRSGDLSVYWYQQSLDQGLQFLIQYYNGEERAKGNILERFSAQQFPDLHSELNLSSLELGDSALYFCASSLSLLPGDTQYFGPGTRLTVL.

The V gene is TRBV7-9, the J gene TRBJ1-2; no definite D call. Germline CDR1 reads SEHNR; CDR2 reads FQNEAQ (reference sequence). The CDR3 has 14 residues. Deletions cut 3 bases from V and 4 bases from J, with 12 bases between. This CDR3 reads CASSFPGGVYGYTF. The CDR3 region has the DNA TGTGCCAGCAGCTTCCCGGGAGGCGTCTATGGCTACACCTTC.

The chain links TRBV6-5 to TRBJ2-6, with D perhaps TRBD2 (6 bases). The CDR3 sequence is 15 residues long. Germline V gene lookup returns CDR1 MNHEY and CDR2 SVGAGI. Trimming shortened V by 6 bases and J by 1 base, and 10 bases separated the two germline ends. The CDR3 protein is CASRNGGSGANVLTF. DNA for the CDR3: TGTGCCAGCAGAAACGGGGGTTCTGGGGCCAACGTCCTGACTTTC.

The chain uses TRBV19 and TRBJ2-2; no reliable D call. The V end lost 5 bases, the J end lost 4 bases, and 11 bases lay between the germline ends. The V gene's germline CDR1 is LNHDA and CDR2 SQIVND (reference sequence). The CDR3 loop spans 14 amino acids. Written as DNA, the CDR3 is TGTGCCAGTAGTCCTACCGACTCCACCGGGGAGCTGTTTTTT. This codes for CASSPTDSTGELFF.

The J gene is TRBJ2-5, the V gene TRBV3-1 (or the pseudogene TRBV3-2); D gene uncertain. Germline V lookup: CDR1 LGHDT, CDR2 YNNKEL (reference sequence). Between the trimmed V and J ends, which lost 0 bases and 1 base, there was a span of 6 bases. The CDR3 has 14 amino acids. DNA of the CDR3: TGTGCCAGCAGCCAAGAGAACAGCCAAGAGACCCAGTACTTC. This sequence encodes CASSQENSQETQYF.

The chain uses TRBV19 and TRBJ1-2; 9 positions match TRBD1. J lost 4 bases, V lost 7 bases, and 7 bases had no gene match. The CDR3 spans 14 residues. Germline CDR1 and CDR2: LNHDA and SQIVND (reference sequence). The CDR3 bases are TGTGCCAGTAACTCACAGGGGGCGAGCTATGGCTACACCTTC. It translates to CASNSQGASYGYTF.

The chain joins TRBV11-2 to TRBJ1-2, with D perhaps TRBD1 (5 bases). This CDR3 is built from 14 residues. Trimming left V 5 bases short and J 4 bases short, with 14 bases between. The V gene's germline CDR1 is SGHAT and CDR2 FQNNGV. CDR3 in DNA: TGTGCCAGCAGCCATCCGGGACTTCCCTATGGCTACACCTTC. This sequence encodes CASSHPGLPYGYTF.